The present T cell receptor beta chain was sequenced within a study of blood T cell repertoires in COVID-19. Study overall: Acute-phase and convalescent COVID-19 samples originated in the United States, Italy and Spain. Sources were T cells, B-cell-depleted T cells, or PBMCs; the material itself was cDNA or gDNA.

As handled by the study authors: Reference gene primer amplification gave nucleated cell count estimates. Method: immunoSEQ multiplex PCR; TCRdb's copy keeps in-frame clones and lacks some. V, J and clone size are taken as reported in that table, and D and trimming were inferred from the DNA itself. Of around 620,000 clones in the sample, 90% were seen once. From germline, CDR1 is LNHDA and CDR2 SQIVND (reference sequence). V lost 3 bases, J lost 5 bases, and 10 bases lay in between. The CDR3 runs to 13 residues. The sample comprised peripheral blood. This chain connects TRBV19 to TRBJ1-2; a possible D gene is TRBD1 (6 bases). This sequence was found in a woman younger than 35 with acute or convalescent COVID-19. CDR3 amino acids: CASSINREYGYTF. CDR3 bases: TGTGCCAGTAGTATTAACAGGGAATATGGCTACACCTTC.